The 26 T cell receptor beta chains in this list originate from one sample, sequenced in a study of PD-1 blockade in classical Hodgkin lymphoma. Data came from immunoSEQ multiplex PCR; TCRdb stores just in-frame clones and leaves some out. The sample consists of fewer than 40,000 clones, 80% to 90% of them appearing once. As to time point: newly diagnosed, previously untreated cHL patient sample. Magnetic depletion of unwanted cells isolated CD4+ T cells from thawed PBMCs. The specimen was CD4+ T cells from blood. All receptors derive from a human donor with classical Hodgkin lymphoma.

The rearrangement uses TRBV18 and TRBJ1-4; possible D gene TRBD1, 6 bases. Germline V CDR1 and CDR2: KGHSH, LQKENI. The CDR3 sequence is 13 residues long. V shed 3 bases and J shed 4 bases, with 6 bases lying between them. The CDR3 loop reads CASSPDSNEKLFF. CDR3 in DNA: TGTGCCAGCTCACCGGACAGTAATGAAAAACTGTTTTTT.

This rearrangement joins TRBV2 to TRBJ2-1; D gene unclear. Per the germline V gene, CDR1 is SNHLY and CDR2 is FYNNEI. The CDR3 sequence is 11 residues long. V gave up 4 bases and J gave up 6 bases, with 4 bases separating them. The CDR3 coding sequence is TGTGCCAGCAGTGCCATCAATGAGCAGTTCTTC. It specifies CASSAINEQFF.

This chain uses TRBV7-2 with TRBJ1-4; D gene unclear. Per the germline V gene, CDR1 is SGHTA and CDR2 is FQGNSA. V was cut by 1 base and J by 4 bases, with 13 bases left in between. The CDR3 extends over 16 amino acids. CDR3 DNA: TGTGCCAGCAGCTTAGAGCGGCCGGGGAGTAATGAAAAACTGTTTTTT. Translation gives CASSLERPGSNEKLFF.

The CDR3 is CASSQGLGAYSNQPQHF. As DNA, the CDR3 is TGCGCCAGCAGCCAGGGGTTGGGGGCTTATAGCAATCAGCCCCAGCATTTT. The chain employs TRBV4-3 and TRBJ1-5; perhaps TRBD1 as D (6 bases). The germline CDR1 and CDR2 sequences are LGHNA and YSLEER. V was clipped by 3 bases and J by 0 bases, with 15 bases between them. CDR3 length: 17 amino acids.

V is TRBV6-4 and J is TRBJ2-2; 8 nucleotides align to TRBD2. V gave up 4 bases and J gave up 0 bases; unmatched junction bases: 13. The CDR3 extends over 19 amino acids. CDR1 is MRHNA and CDR2 is SNTAGT in the germline V gene. DNA for the CDR3: TGTGCCAGCAGTGCGCTTTCGGCGGGGGGCTACGCGAACACCGGGGAGCTGTTTTTT. This sequence encodes CASSALSAGGYANTGELFF.

Here the CDR3 reads CASSLSPSTYEQYF. The CDR3 region has the DNA TGTGCCAGCAGCTTGTCTCCATCCACCTACGAGCAGTACTTC. The chain carries TRBV5-6 and TRBJ2-7; D unresolved. This CDR3 is built from 14 residues. Germline CDR1 is SGHDT and CDR2 is YYEEEE. The ends were cut back, 1 base at V and 2 bases at J, with 10 bases in the middle.

The CDR3 sequence: CASSERQNSPLHF. As DNA, the CDR3 is TGTGCCAGCAGTGAACGACAGAATTCACCCCTCCACTTT. This chain joins TRBV6-5 and TRBJ1-6, with D possibly matching TRBD1 (5 bases). The CDR3 is made up of 13 amino acids. Germline V gives CDR1 MNHEY, CDR2 SVGAGI. V lost 5 bases, J lost 7 bases, and 9 bases lay in between.

The chain recombines TRBV2 with TRBJ1-5; TRBD1 aligns across 8 bases. With 4 bases clipped from V and 4 bases from J, the junction kept 6 bases outside the gene matches. Germline-derived CDR1 and CDR2 are SNHLY and FYNNEI. The CDR3 loop spans 15 amino acids. This CDR3 reads CASSGTGRGNQPQHF. The DNA of the CDR3 is TGTGCCAGCAGTGGGACAGGGCGGGGAAATCAGCCCCAGCATTTT.

The rearrangement joins TRBV11-2 to TRBJ2-1, with a weak D call TRBD2 (5 bases). Trimming removed 5 bases from V and 2 bases from J, with 13 bases in between. Germline CDR1 SGHAT, CDR2 FQNNGV. There are 15 residues in the CDR3. CDR3 protein: CASSMDGGPYNEQFF. Written as DNA, the CDR3 is TGTGCCAGCAGCATGGACGGAGGACCCTACAATGAGCAGTTCTTC. The variable domain in full, with the rest retrieved from reference TRBV11-2 and TRBJ2-1, is EAGVAQSPRYKIIEKRQSVAFWCNPISGHATLYWYQQILGQGPKLLIQFQNNGVVDDSQLPKDRFSAERLKGVDSTLKIQPAKLEDSAVYLCASSMDGGPYNEQFFGPGTRLTVL.

The chain recombines TRBV6-6 with TRBJ1-1; a possible D gene is TRBD1 (6 bases). Trimming removed 5 bases at V and 6 bases at J, with 10 bases between. This CDR3 region has 12 residues. Germline CDR1 reads MNHNY; CDR2 reads SVGAGI (reference sequence). The DNA of the CDR3 is TGTGCCAGCAGTCAGGACAGCCCTGAAGCTTTCTTT. Translation: CASSQDSPEAFF.

The V call is TRBV5-1, the J call TRBJ1-4; D uncertain. Germline lookup yields CDR1 SGHRS and CDR2 YFSETQ. This CDR3 is built from 15 residues. The V gene lost 4 bases and the J gene lost 6 bases, with 16 bases spanning the gap. CDR3 protein: CASSPRWQSDEKLFF. Here the CDR3 DNA reads TGCGCCAGCAGCCCCCGGTGGCAGTCGGATGAAAAACTGTTTTTT. The full variable domain, completed using reference TRBV5-1 and TRBJ1-4, is KAGVTQTPRYLIKTRGQQVTLSCSPISGHRSVSWYQQTPGQGLQFLFEYFSETQRNKGNFPGRFSGRQFSNSRSEMNVSTLELGDSALYLCASSPRWQSDEKLFFGSGTQLSVL.

This chain links TRBV11-3 with TRBJ2-3; TRBD1 matches at 8 bases. Germline-derived CDR1 and CDR2 are SGHNT and YENEEA. CDR3 length: 15 amino acids. The ends lost 2 bases at V and 3 bases at J; junction bases unmatched: 4. The CDR3 region is CASSLQGAWTDTQYF. Written as DNA, the CDR3 is TGTGCCAGCAGCTTACAGGGGGCGTGGACAGATACGCAGTATTTT.

The chain carries TRBV27 and TRBJ2-2; D gene uncertain. Germline CDR1 reads MNHEY; CDR2 reads SMNVEV (reference sequence). CDR3 size: 14 residues. The V and J ends lost 3 bases and 1 base respectively, with 6 bases between them. This chain's CDR3 is CASSLVMNTGELFF. The DNA for the CDR3 is TGTGCCAGCAGTTTGGTCATGAACACCGGGGAGCTGTTTTTT.

With respect to this clone: One end of the junction does not line up with germline, which may come from a read error. V is TRBV5-5 and J is TRBJ1-2, with D tentatively TRBD1 (5 bases). In germline, CDR1 is SGHKS, CDR2 YYEKEE (reference sequence). CDR3 length: 14 residues. The DNA for the CDR3 is TGTGCCAGCAACTTGGGCCAGGGTGTCTATGGCTACACCTTC. Amino acid sequence: CASNLGQGVYGYTF.

A few counts support this clone. The chain couples TRBV6-5 to TRBJ1-1; no definite D call. Germline CDR1 is MNHEY and CDR2 is SVGAGI. The CDR3 is 13 residues long. Trimming cost V 6 bases and J 1 base, with 9 bases left between them. The CDR3 nucleotides are TGTGCCAGCAGCCCGAACCAGAACACTGAAGCTTTCTTT. It is translated as CASSPNQNTEAFF.

The chain links TRBV2 to TRBJ1-2; D uncertain. CDR3 length: 14 residues. From germline, CDR1 is SNHLY and CDR2 FYNNEI. Trimming left V 2 bases short and J 4 bases short, with 11 bases between. Written as DNA, the CDR3 is TGTGCCAGCAGTGAAACAACTGTCAGCTATGGCTACACCTTC. It yields the protein CASSETTVSYGYTF. Based on the CDR3 plus reference TRBV2 and TRBJ1-2, the full variable domain is EPEVTQTPSHQVTQMGQEVILRCVPISNHLYFYWYRQILGQKVEFLVSFYNNEISEKSEIFDDQFSVERPDGSNFTLKIRSTKLEDSAMYFCASSETTVSYGYTFGSGTRLTVV.

This chain uses TRBV5-1 with TRBJ1-2, with D uncertain. The CDR3 spans 14 residues. CDR1 and CDR2 (germline): SGHRS, YFSETQ. V was shortened by 2 bases and J by 8 bases, with 16 bases between the two germline ends. The CDR3: CASSLGPGAVGYTF. The DNA for the CDR3 is TGCGCCAGCAGCTTAGGGCCGGGAGCGGTCGGCTACACCTTC.

This chain joins TRBV18 and TRBJ1-2; D unresolved. CDR3 length: 15 residues. The germline V gene has CDR1 KGHSH and CDR2 LQKENI. V lost 0 bases and J lost 7, with 15 bases in between. This CDR3 is CASSPPDSLSSGYTF. Here the CDR3 DNA reads TGTGCCAGCTCACCACCGGATAGCCTGTCTAGTGGCTACACCTTC.

The chain uses TRBV19 and TRBJ1-1; the D gene is possibly TRBD1 (5 bases). The germline CDR1 and CDR2 sequences are LNHDA and SQIVND (reference sequence). The CDR3 length is 15 residues. V dropped 3 bases and J dropped 1 base, with 12 bases sitting between them. The CDR3 sequence: CASSIGTNANTEAFF. CDR3 coding DNA: TGTGCCAGTAGTATCGGGACGAATGCGAACACTGAAGCTTTCTTT.

This rearrangement joins TRBV2 to TRBJ2-2; D gene ambiguous. The CDR3 contains 11 residues. The germline V gene has CDR1 SNHLY and CDR2 FYNNEI. V was clipped by 5 bases and J by 7 bases, with 5 bases between them. The CDR3 loop is CASSYSGELFF. DNA of the CDR3: TGTGCCAGCAGTTATAGCGGGGAGCTGTTTTTT.

The genes are TRBV6-6 and TRBJ1-2, with 10 bases fitting TRBD1. With 7 bases clipped from V and 10 bases from J, the junction kept 12 bases outside the gene matches. The CDR3 consists of 14 residues. Per the germline V gene, CDR1 is MNHNY and CDR2 is SVGAGI (reference sequence). This CDR3 is CASTVPGQGSDYTF. In DNA form, the CDR3 reads TGTGCCAGCACCGTACCGGGACAGGGGAGCGACTACACCTTC.

The chain is built from TRBV5-8 and TRBJ1-5; 7 nucleotides match TRBD1. The CDR3 consists of 19 residues. The V segment lost 2 bases and the J segment 0 bases; nucleotides outside the gene matches: 14. Germline values: CDR1 SGHTS, CDR2 YDEGEE. The CDR3 region is CASSFTGATTRYSNQPQHF. CDR3 bases: TGTGCCAGCAGCTTTACAGGGGCGACGACCCGTTATAGCAATCAGCCCCAGCATTTT.

This chain links TRBV4-1 with TRBJ2-5; TRBD2 matches 9 bases. The CDR3 loop spans 16 amino acids. The trim removed 3 bases at V and 5 bases at J, leaving 10 bases unmatched. Germline CDR1 and CDR2: MGHRA and YSYEKL. CDR3 residues: CASSHSSGSRWETQYF. In DNA, the CDR3 is TGCGCCAGCAGCCACAGTAGCGGGAGTAGGTGGGAGACCCAGTACTTC.

The chain is built from TRBV28 and TRBJ2-7; D perhaps matches TRBD1 (5 bases). Germline values: CDR1 MDHEN, CDR2 SYDVKM. The CDR3 has 11 amino acids. Trimming pared 6 bases from V and 12 bases from J, leaving 15 bases between. The CDR3 nucleotides read TGTGCCAGCAGCGAACAGGATAAGGGGTACTTC. It codes for CASSEQDKGYF.

The chain combines TRBV6-1 with TRBJ2-1; TRBD2 matches at 9 bases. Trimming cost V 2 bases and J 16 bases; bases outside gene matches: 9. The CDR3 loop spans 13 amino acids. The germline V gene encodes CDR1 MNHNS and CDR2 SASEGT. CDR3 DNA: TGTGCCAGCAGTGAACTGCGGGGGGGCCGTGAATTCTTC. Translating gives CASSELRGGREFF.

The J gene is TRBJ2-5, the V gene TRBV2; 10 bases align to TRBD2. The CDR3 sequence is 13 residues long. Germline CDR1 reads SNHLY; CDR2 reads FYNNEI. The V and J ends lost 5 bases and 5 bases, in that order; junction bases with no gene match: 2. CDR3 sequence: CASSRSGGETQYF. CDR3 nucleotide sequence: TGTGCCAGCAGTCGTAGCGGGGGGGAGACCCAGTACTTC.